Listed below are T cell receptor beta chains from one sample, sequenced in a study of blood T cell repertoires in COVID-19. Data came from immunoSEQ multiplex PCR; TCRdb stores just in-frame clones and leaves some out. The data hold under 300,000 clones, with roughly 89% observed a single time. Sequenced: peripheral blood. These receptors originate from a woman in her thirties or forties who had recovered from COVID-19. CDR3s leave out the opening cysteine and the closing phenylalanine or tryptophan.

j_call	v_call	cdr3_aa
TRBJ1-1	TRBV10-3	AISDYRGLHTEAF
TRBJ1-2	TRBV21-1	ASSKVQGINYGYT
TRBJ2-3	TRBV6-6	ATSTVSSSTDTQY
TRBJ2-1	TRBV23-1	ASSRQGECNEQF
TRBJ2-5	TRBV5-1	ASSFVRSGDSQETQY
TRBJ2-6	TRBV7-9	ASSPPGAGANVLT
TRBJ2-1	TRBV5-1	ASSSTTGTGGGDEQF
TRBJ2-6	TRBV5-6	ASSLVGGALSSGANVLT
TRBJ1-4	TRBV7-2	ASSSNRDLNEKLF
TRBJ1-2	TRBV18	ASSPLGGETGGYT
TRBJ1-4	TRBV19	ASRGHTRYEKLF
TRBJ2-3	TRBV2	ASSEFGSTDTQY
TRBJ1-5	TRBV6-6	ASTEDRGQPQH
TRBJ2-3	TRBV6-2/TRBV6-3	ASSRTGEVSDTQY